This T cell receptor (beta chain) was sequenced during a study of blood T cell repertoires in COVID-19. CDR1 is KGHSH, CDR2 LQKENI, per germline. V shed 2 bases, J shed 8 bases, and the junction held 10 bases outside the gene matches. The CDR3 is 15 residues long. Libraries were prepared by immunoSEQ multiplex PCR; TCRdb keeps only in-frame clonotypes and omits some of them. The profile shows 300,000 to 350,000 clones, around nine tenths of them singletons. This TCR was sampled from a woman aged 55-70 years with COVID-19, enrolled during active disease. J is TRBJ1-2 and V is TRBV18; 8 positions agree with TRBD1. Material: peripheral blood. CDR3 coding DNA: TGTGCCAGCTCACCATACGCAGGGGGCGGAGAAGGCTACACCTTC. Translating gives CASSPYAGGGEGYTF.